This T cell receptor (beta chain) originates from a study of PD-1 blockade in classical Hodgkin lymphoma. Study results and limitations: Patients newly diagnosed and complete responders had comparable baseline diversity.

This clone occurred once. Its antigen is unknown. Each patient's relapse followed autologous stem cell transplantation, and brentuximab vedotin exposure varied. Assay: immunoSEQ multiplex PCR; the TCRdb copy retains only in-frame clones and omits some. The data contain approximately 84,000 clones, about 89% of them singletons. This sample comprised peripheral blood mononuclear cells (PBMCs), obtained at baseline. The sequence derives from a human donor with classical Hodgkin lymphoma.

DNA of the CDR3: TGTGCCAGCACCTGTGGACAGAACCATCATAGCAATCAGCCCCAGCATTTT. Protein product: CASTCGQNHHSNQPQHF. The chain uses TRBV12-1 and TRBJ1-5; TRBD1 was called by the table and not checked on the DNA. TRBV12-1 is a pseudogene locus. The CDR3 spans 17 residues.